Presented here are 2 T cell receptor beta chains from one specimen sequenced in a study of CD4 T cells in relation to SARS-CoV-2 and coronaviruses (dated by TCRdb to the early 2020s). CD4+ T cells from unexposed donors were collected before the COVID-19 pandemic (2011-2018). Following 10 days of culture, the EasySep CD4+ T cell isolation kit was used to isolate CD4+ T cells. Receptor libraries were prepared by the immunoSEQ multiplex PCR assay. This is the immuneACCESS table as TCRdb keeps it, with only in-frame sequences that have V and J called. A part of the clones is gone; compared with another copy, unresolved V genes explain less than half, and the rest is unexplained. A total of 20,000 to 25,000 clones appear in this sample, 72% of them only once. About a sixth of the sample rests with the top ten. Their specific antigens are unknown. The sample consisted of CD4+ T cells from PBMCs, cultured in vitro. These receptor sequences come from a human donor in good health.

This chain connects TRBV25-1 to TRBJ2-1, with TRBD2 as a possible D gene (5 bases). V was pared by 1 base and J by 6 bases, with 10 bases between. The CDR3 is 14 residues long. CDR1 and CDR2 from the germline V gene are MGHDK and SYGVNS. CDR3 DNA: TGTGCCAGCAGTGAATCGCTAGCTTCCAATGAGCAGTTCTTC. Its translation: CASSESLASNEQFF.

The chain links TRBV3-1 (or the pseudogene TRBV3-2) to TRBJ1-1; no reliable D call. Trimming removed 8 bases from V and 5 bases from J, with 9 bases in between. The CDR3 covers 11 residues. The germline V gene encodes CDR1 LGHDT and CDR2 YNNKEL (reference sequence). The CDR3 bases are TGTGCCAGCCCGCGGCTGACTGAAGCTTTCTTT. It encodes CASPRLTEAFF.